This TCR beta chain was observed in a study of T cells expressing NK-cell markers. TCRdb reanalyzed the 5' RACE reads and collapses them to one entry per CDR3 protein, without DNA. This sample's table has 400,000 to 450,000 distinct CDR3 sequences. The CDR3 has 13 residues. The germline gives CDR1 WSHSY, CDR2 SAAADI. The chain joins TRBV10-2 to TRBJ1-6. The sequence was collected from a woman aged 18 to 75 in good health. Sequenced: blood T cells: a sorted CD56 or NKG2C T cell subset, CD4+ or CD8+ T cells, or bulk PBMC T cells (not recorded which). Here the CDR3 reads CASSASMNSPLHF.